The source of this T cell receptor beta chain is a study of response to subunit inactivated influenza vaccine. TCRdb processed the RT-PCR reads anew with MiXCR; each CDR3 protein has one entry. Altogether more than 450,000 distinct CDR3 sequences are present, around 10% being singletons, with the ten largest covering roughly 11%. This clonotype appeared a few times. The CDR3 is made up of 13 amino acids. Germline lookup yields CDR1 MNHNY and CDR2 SVGAGI (reference sequence). The trim removed 10 bases at V and 0 bases at J, leaving 6 bases unmatched. These same records also appear under a second study, on T cells expressing NK-cell markers. Per that study: Scientists made TCR beta cDNA using 5'RACE template switching with UMIs. Sequenced donors, eight in total, included seven who were HCMV-seropositive and one who was seronegative. Top CD8+ clonotypes included the dominant CD3+CD56+NKG2C+ clonotypes in 5 or 6 donors. Several donors showed these clonotypes also leading the CD3+CD56-NKG2C+ fraction.

The receptor's source is a middle-aged man who received an inactivated influenza vaccine. The sequencing here drew on PBMCs from blood, taken on the day of vaccination. The chain has TRBV6-6 and TRBJ2-7; TRBD1 aligns across 7 bases. CDR3 in DNA: TGTGCCACCGGACAGGCAGTCTCCTACGAGCAGTACTTC. Amino acids: CATGQAVSYEQYF.